A selection of T cell receptor beta chains follows, all from one sample in a study of blood T cell repertoires in COVID-19. Sequencing used immunoSEQ multiplex PCR; TCRdb keeps in-frame clones, though not all of them. The sample carries 250,000 to 300,000 clones, about 87% recorded once. Specimen: peripheral blood. Receptor source: a woman aged 50 to 60 with COVID-19, enrolled during active disease. Each CDR3 is given with its conserved first and last residue. Each record gives: clone size, J gene, D gene, V gene, CDR3 protein, CDR3 DNA. D genes are given only for firm matches. A row's size may be missing; if present it is once, few, many or a size class.

. TRBJ2-7 . TRBV11-3 CASTDHPQGSPHEQYF TGTGCCAGCACCGACCACCCTCAGGGGAGTCCCCACGAGCAGTACTTC
. TRBJ1-1 . TRBV19 CASSIGLNEAFF TGTGCCAGTAGTATTGGACTGAATGAAGCTTTCTTT
. TRBJ2-3 . TRBV12-2 CASRLRAPQGYTDTQYF TGTGCAAGTCGCTTAAGGGCCCCCCAGGGGTACACAGATACGCAGTATTTT
. TRBJ1-2 . TRBV6-5 CASSLPGGGYGYTF TGTGCCAGCAGTTTGCCGGGGGGTGGCTATGGCTACACCTTC
. TRBJ2-1 . TRBV6-2/TRBV6-3 CASSAHPGLFLHEQFF TGTGCCAGCAGTGCCCACCCGGGACTGTTTCTACATGAGCAGTTCTTC
once TRBJ2-7 TRBD1 TRBV15 CATSSPGTGSYEQYF TGTGCCACCAGCAGCCCCGGGACAGGCTCCTACGAGCAGTACTTC
. TRBJ1-2 TRBD1 TRBV9 CASSVDHRGNYGYTF TGTGCCAGCAGCGTAGATCACAGGGGCAACTATGGCTACACCTTC
. TRBJ1-1 . TRBV3-1/TRBV3-2 CASSPRPRGEAFF TGTGCCAGCAGCCCCCGCCCCCGCGGAGAAGCTTTCTTT
. TRBJ2-2 TRBD2 TRBV6-1 CASSASGRARTGELFF TGTGCCAGCAGTGCTAGCGGGAGGGCCCGGACCGGGGAGCTGTTTTTT
once TRBJ2-3 TRBD2 TRBV7-9 CASSPGTSIIAQYF TGTGCCAGCAGCCCGGGGACTAGCATAATCGCGCAGTATTTT
. TRBJ2-7 . TRBV3-1/TRBV3-2 CASTQQGSEQYF TGTGCCAGCACCCAACAGGGCTCCGAGCAGTACTTC
. TRBJ2-1 . TRBV7-2 CASSLEWGDQFF TGTGCCAGCAGCTTAGAATGGGGAGATCAGTTCTTC
few TRBJ1-3 . TRBV6-5 CATLTYIRNTIYF TGTGCCACCCTAACGTATATTCGGAACACCATATATTTT
. TRBJ2-7 TRBD2 TRBV7-2 CASSLGSTGGTSYEQYF TGTGCCAGCAGCTTAGGAAGTACGGGAGGGACCTCCTACGAGCAGTACTTC
once TRBJ1-5 . TRBV30 CAWSTGQGNNQPQHF TGTGCCTGGAGTACCGGTCAGGGTAACAATCAGCCCCAGCATTTT
. TRBJ2-3 TRBD2 TRBV7-6 CASSLHPAGVGTDTQYF TGTGCCAGCAGCTTACACCCAGCGGGAGTCGGAACAGATACGCAGTATTTT
. TRBJ2-5 . TRBV10-3 CAIRNRETQYF TGTGCCATCAGAAATCGTGAGACCCAGTACTTC
. TRBJ2-7 TRBD1 TRBV19 CASSPDRDLYEQYF TGTGCCAGTAGCCCAGACAGGGATTTATACGAGCAGTACTTC
. TRBJ1-1 TRBD1 TRBV5-6 CASSKGDRRFENTEAFF TGTGCCAGCAGTAAGGGGGACAGGCGGTTCGAGAACACTGAAGCTTTCTTT
. TRBJ1-2 TRBD1 TRBV19 CASSPDRGQGGYTF TGTGCCAGTAGCCCGGACAGGGGGCAGGGTGGCTACACCTTC
once TRBJ2-2 . TRBV19 CASSPGPGDRTGELFF TGTGCCAGTTCTCCGGGACCAGGGGATCGAACCGGGGAGCTGTTTTTT
. TRBJ2-1 TRBD1 TRBV19 CASRQGAVNEQFF TGTGCCAGCAGACAGGGGGCTGTGAATGAGCAGTTCTTC
. TRBJ1-2 . TRBV4-1 CASSQYYGYTF TGCGCCAGCAGCCAGTATTATGGCTACACCTTC
. TRBJ2-6 . TRBV19 CASSIYDSGANVLTF TGTGCCAGTAGTATATATGACAGTGGGGCCAACGTCCTGACTTTC
. TRBJ2-1 . TRBV2 CASSPGVHHGGQFF TGTGCCAGCAGCCCGGGGGTCCATCACGGGGGGCAGTTCTTC
. TRBJ2-6 . TRBV7-9 CASSQRAGPSSSGANVLTF TGTGCCAGCAGCCAGCGGGCCGGACCTTCGAGCTCTGGGGCCAACGTCCTGACTTTC
. TRBJ2-1 TRBD2 TRBV11-2 CASSVLASGFNEQFF TGTGCCAGCAGCGTTCTGGCTAGCGGGTTTAATGAGCAGTTCTTC
. TRBJ1-1 TRBD1 TRBV7-8 CASSLADRGRGNTEAFF TGTGCCAGCAGCTTAGCGGACAGGGGGCGCGGTAACACTGAAGCTTTCTTT
. TRBJ1-5 . TRBV2 CATQGRSNQPQHF TGTGCCACTCAGGGCCGGAGCAATCAGCCCCAGCATTTT
. TRBJ1-3 . TRBV9 CASSLDRPNSGNTIYF TGTGCCAGCAGCCTTGACAGGCCCAACTCTGGAAACACCATATATTTT
few TRBJ2-7 . TRBV6-6 CASSYGDRTATYEQYF TGTGCCAGCAGTTACGGAGACCGGACAGCTACCTACGAGCAGTACTTC
. TRBJ2-5 . TRBV2 CASSTNQETQYF TGTGCCAGCAGTACAAACCAAGAGACCCAGTACTTC
. TRBJ1-2 TRBD1 TRBV7-6 CASSSPIIDDRADYGYTF TGTGCCAGCAGCTCCCCAATAATAGACGACAGGGCGGACTATGGCTACACCTTC
. TRBJ1-2 . TRBV7-2 CASSLDAGTDYGYTF TGTGCCAGCAGCTTAGACGCGGGCACAGACTATGGCTACACCTTC
. TRBJ1-1 . TRBV3-1/TRBV3-2 CASSRATGFEAFF TGTGCCAGCAGCCGAGCGACAGGATTTGAAGCTTTCTTT
. TRBJ2-3 . TRBV7-7 CASSLASGLGTDTQYF TGTGCCAGCAGCTTAGCGTCGGGATTGGGCACAGATACGCAGTATTTT
many TRBJ1-4 . TRBV6-5 CATKDGGWDEKLFF TGTGCCACTAAGGACGGGGGATGGGATGAAAAACTGTTTTTT
. TRBJ2-7 TRBD1 TRBV7-9 CASRHAGTGYEQYF TGTGCCAGCAGACACGCCGGGACAGGATACGAGCAGTACTTC
. TRBJ2-2 TRBD2 TRBV4-1 CASSQDSGSVTGELFF TGCGCCAGCAGCCAAGATAGCGGGAGCGTCACCGGGGAGCTGTTTTTT
. TRBJ2-5 . TRBV2 CASSVRLDQETQYF TGTGCCAGCAGTGTACGACTAGATCAAGAGACCCAGTACTTC
. TRBJ2-5 . TRBV5-8 CASSLSRGAGYQETQYF TGTGCCAGCAGCTTGTCACGAGGGGCGGGATACCAAGAGACCCAGTACTTC